This TCR beta chain is drawn from a study of T-cell reconstitution after alpha-beta-depleted transplantation in children. Preparation of the TCRbeta library was carried out with unique molecular identifiers. TCRdb analysed the PCR reads with MiXCR anew, one entry per CDR3 protein. The sample has approximately 85,000 distinct CDR3 sequences; 12% to 15% are singletons. As to this clonotype: Antigen unknown.

Findings and limits, study-wide: Some patients owed their high day-60 TCRbeta diversity to surviving recipient T cells and thymic progenitors. Roughly two months post-transplant, alpha-beta T cells reportedly originated from several hundred graft clones that had expanded.

The CDR3 consists of 12 residues. Germline CDR1 is SGHVS and CDR2 is FNYEAQ. V lost 5 bases, J lost 6 bases, and 9 bases lay in between. This chain joins TRBV7-6 and TRBJ2-3; D not certain. The TCR sequence derives from a male patient between 2 and 10 years old who had a stem cell transplant for acute lymphoblastic leukemia, so the T cells may come from the graft donor. The sequenced sample was PBMCs, mostly from graft donor cells, obtained 180 days after TCRalphabeta/CD19-depleted stem cell transplant. The CDR3 DNA sequence: TGTGCCAGCAGCCGCCCCGGGGATACGCAGTATTTT. Protein: CASSRPGDTQYF. Together with reference TRBV7-6 and TRBJ2-3, the CDR3 gives the full variable domain: GAGVSQSPRYKVTKRGQDVALRCDPISGHVSLYWYRQALGQGPEFLTYFNYEAQQDKSGLPNDRFSAERPEGSISTLTIQRTEQRDSAMYRCASSRPGDTQYFGPGTRLTVL.